The clone carrying this T cell receptor (beta chain) was detected many times. Antigen unknown. One entry per CDR3 protein results from TCRdb running MiXCR on the RT-PCR reads. This table holds some 500,000 distinct CDR3 sequences, 13% found once. This sample stems from a study of response to subunit inactivated influenza vaccine. Study findings and constraints: The study's authors posited that every seasonal influenza vaccination enlists few new T cells.

Germline CDR1 and CDR2: DFQATT and SNEGSKA (reference sequence). Trimming took 1 base from V and 6 from J, leaving 15 bases between them. There are 14 residues in the CDR3. Sequencing was performed on PBMCs from blood, taken more than 35 days after vaccination. The receptor was isolated from a man between 45 and 60 years old who received an inactivated influenza vaccine. The chain carries TRBV20-1 and TRBJ1-2; maybe TRBD1 (5 bases). The CDR3 coding sequence is TGCAGTGCTAGAGGGGGAACCAGGGTCAATGGCTACACCTTC. This gives the protein CSARGGTRVNGYTF.